A single T cell receptor beta chain is shown here with its context. The primer mix had 60 Vbeta and 13 Jbeta primers. Profiling relied on immunoSEQ multiplex PCR, and the TCRdb table lists in-frame clones only, not all of them. The sample includes some 110,000 clones, roughly 80% of them seen just once. This record belongs to a study of cytomegalovirus exposure and HLA in healthy donors. The CDR3 consists of 16 residues. In germline, CDR1 is SGHTA, CDR2 FQGNSA. V lost 7 bases and J 0 bases, leaving 15 bases between the germline ends. The rearrangement links TRBV7-2 to TRBJ2-2, with D possibly matching TRBD1 (6 bases). Material for sequencing was PBMCs. This clonotype was obtained from a man aged 45 to 65 in good health and CMV-seropositive. The CDR3 loop reads CASTDWDISNTGELFF. CDR3 DNA: TGTGCCAGCACCGACTGGGACATCTCGAACACCGGGGAGCTGTTTTTT.